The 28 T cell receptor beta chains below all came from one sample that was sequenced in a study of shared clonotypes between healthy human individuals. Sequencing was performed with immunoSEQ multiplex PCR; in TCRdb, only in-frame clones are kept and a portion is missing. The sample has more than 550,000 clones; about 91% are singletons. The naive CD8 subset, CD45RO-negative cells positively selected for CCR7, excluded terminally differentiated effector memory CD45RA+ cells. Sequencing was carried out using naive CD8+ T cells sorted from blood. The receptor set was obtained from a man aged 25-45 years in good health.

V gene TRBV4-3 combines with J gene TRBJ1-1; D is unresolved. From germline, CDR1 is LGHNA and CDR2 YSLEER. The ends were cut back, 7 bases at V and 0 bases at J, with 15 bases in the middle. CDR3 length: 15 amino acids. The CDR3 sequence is CASTLSRHMNTEAFF. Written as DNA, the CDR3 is TGCGCCAGCACCCTATCCCGACATATGAACACTGAAGCTTTCTTT.

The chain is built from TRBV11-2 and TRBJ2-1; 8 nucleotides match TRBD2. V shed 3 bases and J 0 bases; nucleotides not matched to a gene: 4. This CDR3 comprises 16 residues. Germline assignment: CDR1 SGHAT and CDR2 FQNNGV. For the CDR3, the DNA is TGTGCCAGCAGCTTTAGCGGGGCTAGCTCCTACAATGAGCAGTTCTTC. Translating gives CASSFSGASSYNEQFF.

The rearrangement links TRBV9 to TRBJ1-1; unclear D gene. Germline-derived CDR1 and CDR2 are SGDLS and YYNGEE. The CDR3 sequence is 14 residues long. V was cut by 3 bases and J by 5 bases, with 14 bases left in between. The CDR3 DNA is TGTGCCAGCAGCGGAACGGAAGGATGGACTGAAGCTTTCTTT. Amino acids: CASSGTEGWTEAFF.

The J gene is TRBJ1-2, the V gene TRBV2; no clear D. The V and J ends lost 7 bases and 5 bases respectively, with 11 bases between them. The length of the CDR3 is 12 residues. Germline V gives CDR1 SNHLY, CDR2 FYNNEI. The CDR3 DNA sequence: TGTGCCAGCATGTCCCCAGGTTATGGCTACACCTTC. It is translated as CASMSPGYGYTF. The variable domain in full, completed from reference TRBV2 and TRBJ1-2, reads EPEVTQTPSHQVTQMGQEVILRCVPISNHLYFYWYRQILGQKVEFLVSFYNNEISEKSEIFDDQFSVERPDGSNFTLKIRSTKLEDSAMYFCASMSPGYGYTFGSGTRLTVV.

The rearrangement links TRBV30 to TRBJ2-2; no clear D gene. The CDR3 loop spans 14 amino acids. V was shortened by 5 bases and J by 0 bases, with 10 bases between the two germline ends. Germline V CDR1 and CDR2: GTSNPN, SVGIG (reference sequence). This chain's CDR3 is CAWSGGANTGELFF. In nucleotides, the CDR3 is TGTGCCTGGTCCGGTGGTGCGAACACCGGGGAGCTGTTTTTT.

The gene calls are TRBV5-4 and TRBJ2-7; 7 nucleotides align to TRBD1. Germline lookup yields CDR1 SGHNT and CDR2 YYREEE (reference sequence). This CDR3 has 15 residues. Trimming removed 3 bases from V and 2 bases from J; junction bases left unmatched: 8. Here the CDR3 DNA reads TGTGCCAGCAGCTGGGAACGGGACAGTCCCTACGAGCAGTACTTC. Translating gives CASSWERDSPYEQYF.

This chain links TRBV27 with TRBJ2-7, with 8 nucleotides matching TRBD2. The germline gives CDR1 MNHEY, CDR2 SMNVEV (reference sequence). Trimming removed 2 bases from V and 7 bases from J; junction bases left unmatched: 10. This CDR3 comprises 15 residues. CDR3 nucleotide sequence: TGTGCCAGCAGTTTAGTAGCGCGGGAGGCCCAGGAGCAGTACTTC. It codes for CASSLVAREAQEQYF.

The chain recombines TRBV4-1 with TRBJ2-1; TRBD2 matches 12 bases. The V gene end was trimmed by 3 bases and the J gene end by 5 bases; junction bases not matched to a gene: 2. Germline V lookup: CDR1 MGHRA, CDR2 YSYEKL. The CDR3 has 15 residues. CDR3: CASSHGLAGNNEQFF. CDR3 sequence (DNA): TGCGCCAGCAGCCACGGACTAGCGGGAAACAATGAGCAGTTCTTC.

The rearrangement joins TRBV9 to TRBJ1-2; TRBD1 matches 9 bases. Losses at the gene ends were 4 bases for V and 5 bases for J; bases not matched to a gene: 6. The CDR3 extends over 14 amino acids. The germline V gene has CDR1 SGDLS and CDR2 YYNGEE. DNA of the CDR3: TGTGCCAGCAGCACGGGACAGGGTTTGTATGGCTACACCTTC. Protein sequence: CASSTGQGLYGYTF.

DNA for the CDR3: TGTGCCAGTCGCATGTGGGGGAACACTGAAGCTTTCTTT. Translating gives CASRMWGNTEAFF. This chain joins TRBV19 and TRBJ1-1; D is undetermined. CDR1 LNHDA and CDR2 SQIVND come from the germline V gene (reference sequence). The germline V and J ends were trimmed by 8 bases and 1 base, with 11 bases remaining between them. The CDR3 totals 13 residues.

The CDR3 spells CASSSLEGEGYEQYF. The CDR3 DNA is TGTGCCAGCAGCTCCTTAGAGGGGGAAGGTTACGAGCAGTACTTC. This chain connects TRBV11-2 to TRBJ2-7; a possible D gene is TRBD1 (6 bases). V shed 4 bases and J shed 4 bases, with 17 bases lying between them. The CDR3 has 15 residues. Per germline, CDR1 SGHAT and CDR2 FQNNGV.

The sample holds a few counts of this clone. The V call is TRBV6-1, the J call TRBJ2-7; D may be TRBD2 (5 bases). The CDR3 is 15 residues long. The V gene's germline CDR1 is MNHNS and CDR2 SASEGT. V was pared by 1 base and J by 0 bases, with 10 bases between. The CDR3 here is CASSEEAGLSYEQYF. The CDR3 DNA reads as TGTGCCAGCAGTGAAGAGGCGGGCCTCTCCTACGAGCAGTACTTC.

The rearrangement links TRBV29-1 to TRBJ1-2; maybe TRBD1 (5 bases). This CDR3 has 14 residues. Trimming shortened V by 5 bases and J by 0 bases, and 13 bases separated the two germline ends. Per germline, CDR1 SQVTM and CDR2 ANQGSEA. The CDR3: CSVLPTETNYGYTF. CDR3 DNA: TGCAGCGTTCTACCGACAGAGACTAACTATGGCTACACCTTC.

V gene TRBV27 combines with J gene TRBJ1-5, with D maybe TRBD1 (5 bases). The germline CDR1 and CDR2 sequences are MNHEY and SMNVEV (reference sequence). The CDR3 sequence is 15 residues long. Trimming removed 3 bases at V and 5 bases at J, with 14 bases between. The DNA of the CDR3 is TGTGCCAGCAGTTTTAGTAGGACATCAGATCAGCCCCAGCATTTT. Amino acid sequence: CASSFSRTSDQPQHF.

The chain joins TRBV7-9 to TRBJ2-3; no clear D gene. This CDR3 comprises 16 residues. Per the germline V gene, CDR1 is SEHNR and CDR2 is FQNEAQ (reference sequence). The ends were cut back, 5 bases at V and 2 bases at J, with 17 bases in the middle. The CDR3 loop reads CASSLSKALNTDTQYF. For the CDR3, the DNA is TGTGCCAGCAGCCTATCGAAGGCTCTAAACACAGATACGCAGTATTTT.

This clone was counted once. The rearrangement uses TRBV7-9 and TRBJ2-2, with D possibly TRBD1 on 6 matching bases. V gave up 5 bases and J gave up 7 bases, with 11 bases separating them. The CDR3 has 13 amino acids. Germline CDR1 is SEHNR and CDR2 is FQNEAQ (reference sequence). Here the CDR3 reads CASSLPGVGELFF. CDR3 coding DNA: TGTGCCAGCAGCCTCCCAGGGGTCGGGGAGCTGTTTTTT.

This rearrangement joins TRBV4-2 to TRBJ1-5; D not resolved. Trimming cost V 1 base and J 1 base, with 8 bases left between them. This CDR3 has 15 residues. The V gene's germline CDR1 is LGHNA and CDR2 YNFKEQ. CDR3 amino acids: CASSQATLSNQPQHF. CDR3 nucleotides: TGTGCCAGCAGCCAAGCAACCCTAAGCAATCAGCCCCAGCATTTT.

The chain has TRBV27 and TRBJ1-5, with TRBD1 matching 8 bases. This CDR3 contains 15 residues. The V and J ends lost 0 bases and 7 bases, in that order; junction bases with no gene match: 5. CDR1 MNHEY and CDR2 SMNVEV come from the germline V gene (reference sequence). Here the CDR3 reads CASSLSGQGWQPQHF. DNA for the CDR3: TGTGCCAGCAGTTTATCCGGACAGGGCTGGCAGCCCCAGCATTTT.

The DNA of the CDR3 is TGTGCCACCAGCGAGCGAACGAGCTCCTACAATGAGCAGTTCTTC. Residues: CATSERTSSYNEQFF. The chain combines TRBV15 with TRBJ2-1; D uncertain. The ends were cut back, 5 bases at V and 0 bases at J, with 11 bases in the middle. Germline lookup yields CDR1 LNHNV and CDR2 YYDKDF (reference sequence). CDR3 length: 15 amino acids.

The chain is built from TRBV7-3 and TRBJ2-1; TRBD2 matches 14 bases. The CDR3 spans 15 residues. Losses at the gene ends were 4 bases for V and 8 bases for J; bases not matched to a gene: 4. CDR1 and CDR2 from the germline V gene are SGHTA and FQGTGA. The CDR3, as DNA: TGTGCCAGCAGCTCGGGACTAGCGGGAGTCGATGAGCAGTTCTTC. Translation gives CASSSGLAGVDEQFF.

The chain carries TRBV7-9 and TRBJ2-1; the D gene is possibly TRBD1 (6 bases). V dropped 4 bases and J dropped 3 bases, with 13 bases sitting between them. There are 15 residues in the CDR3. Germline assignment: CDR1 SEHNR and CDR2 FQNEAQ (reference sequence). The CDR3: CASSSQEQGYNEQFF. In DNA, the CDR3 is TGTGCCAGCAGCTCCCAGGAACAGGGCTACAATGAGCAGTTCTTC.

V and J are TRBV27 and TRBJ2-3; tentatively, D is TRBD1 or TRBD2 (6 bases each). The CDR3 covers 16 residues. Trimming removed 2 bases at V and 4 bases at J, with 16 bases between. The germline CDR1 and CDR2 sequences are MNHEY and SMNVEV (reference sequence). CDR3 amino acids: CASSLIDRGRADTQYF. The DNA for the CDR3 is TGTGCCAGCAGTTTAATCGATCGGGGGCGAGCAGATACGCAGTATTTT.

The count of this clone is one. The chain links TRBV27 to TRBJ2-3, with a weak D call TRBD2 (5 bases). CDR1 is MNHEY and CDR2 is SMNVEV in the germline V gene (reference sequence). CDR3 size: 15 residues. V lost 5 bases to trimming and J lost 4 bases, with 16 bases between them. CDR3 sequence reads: CASSAEDWPADTQYF. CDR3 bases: TGTGCCAGCAGTGCCGAGGACTGGCCCGCAGATACGCAGTATTTT.

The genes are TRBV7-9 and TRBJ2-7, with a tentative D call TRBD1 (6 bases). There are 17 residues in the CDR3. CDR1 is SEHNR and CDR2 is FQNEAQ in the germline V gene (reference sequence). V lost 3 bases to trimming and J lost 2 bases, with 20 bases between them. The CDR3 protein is CASSLLGSSDSTYEQYF. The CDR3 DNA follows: TGTGCCAGCAGCTTGTTAGGATCGTCGGACAGCACCTACGAGCAGTACTTC.

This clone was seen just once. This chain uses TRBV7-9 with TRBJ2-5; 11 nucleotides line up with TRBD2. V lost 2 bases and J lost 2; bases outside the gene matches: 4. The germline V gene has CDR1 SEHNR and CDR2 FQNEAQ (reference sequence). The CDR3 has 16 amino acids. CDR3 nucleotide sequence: TGTGCCAGCAGCTTACCGGGACTAGCGGATCAAGAGACCCAGTACTTC. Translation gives CASSLPGLADQETQYF.

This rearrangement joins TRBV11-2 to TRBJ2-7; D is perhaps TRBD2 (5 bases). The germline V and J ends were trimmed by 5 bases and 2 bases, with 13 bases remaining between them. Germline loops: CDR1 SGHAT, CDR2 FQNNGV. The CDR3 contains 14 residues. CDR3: CASSPRGAPYEQYF. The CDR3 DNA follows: TGTGCCAGCAGCCCACGGGGAGCCCCCTACGAGCAGTACTTC.

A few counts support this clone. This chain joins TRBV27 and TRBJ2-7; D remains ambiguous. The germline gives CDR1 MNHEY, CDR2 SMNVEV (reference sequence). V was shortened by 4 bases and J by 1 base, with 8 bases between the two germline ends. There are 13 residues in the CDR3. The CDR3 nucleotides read TGTGCCAGCAGTTCAACATTGTCCTACGAGCAGTACTTC. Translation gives CASSSTLSYEQYF.

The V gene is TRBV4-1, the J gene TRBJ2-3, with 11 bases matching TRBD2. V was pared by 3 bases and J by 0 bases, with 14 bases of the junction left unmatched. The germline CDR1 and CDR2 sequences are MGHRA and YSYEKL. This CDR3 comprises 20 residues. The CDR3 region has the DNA TGCGCCAGCAGCCATGTCATGGGACTAGCGGTAGGGGCCAGCACAGATACGCAGTATTTT. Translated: CASSHVMGLAVGASTDTQYF.